What follows describes a single TCR beta chain. This entry belongs to a study of cytomegalovirus exposure and HLA in healthy donors. PCR involved 60 Vbeta and 13 Jbeta primers. Generated by immunoSEQ multiplex PCR, the TCRdb table keeps only in-frame clones and is missing some. The sample contains some 140,000 clones, roughly three quarters of which appear only once. When sampled, the donors appeared nominally healthy, though they likely had unrecorded immune exposures. The germline gives CDR1 MDHEN, CDR2 SYDVKM. V gave up 4 bases and J gave up 4 bases, with 13 bases separating them. CDR3 length equals 14 residues.

This TCR came from a man under 40 in good health and CMV-seronegative. The V and J genes are TRBV28 and TRBJ1-2, with D possibly matching TRBD1 (6 bases). Specimen: PBMCs. The DNA for the CDR3 is TGTGCCAGCAGTTCGGGGGGCTCGATCTATGGCTACACCTTC. Protein product: CASSSGGSIYGYTF.